This TCR beta chain emerged from a study of PD-L1 blockade in urothelial cancer (dated 2017 in TCRdb). Describing the broader study: Therapy was started at some point between 2014 and 2016 for all patients, and atezolizumab 1,200 mg was administered intravenously every 3 weeks. In the same patients who had TCR sequencing, pretreatment tumors also underwent whole exome sequencing and RNA sequencing. About 90% of the 29 patients were males with bladder-origin urothelial cancer, and about 65% of the roughly 29 reported a prior smoking history. Durable clinical benefit was defined as a progression-free survival longer than 6 months, and TCR features were additionally tested against progression-free survival and overall survival. Some ten patients reached durable clinical benefit, while some 20 patients did not. Pretreatment blood TCR-seq was available for about 28 patients, at least one posttreatment blood collection was obtained for 25 or so patients, and tumor TCR-seq was available for 25 or so patients. Blood samples were analyzed at 3 weeks after treatment start (second dose) and at 6 weeks after treatment start. Pretreatment tumor samples, along with matched peripheral blood collected serially before and after atezolizumab treatment, underwent TCR sequencing. The study, an exploratory multi-omic analysis, examined somatic, immune and clinical correlates of response to PD-L1 blockade with atezolizumab in urothelial cancer. A median of about 140,000 T cells and around 81,000 unique TCRs was obtained from blood samples, and a median clonality of 0.080 was observed. Patients had an ECOG performance status of 0 or 1 and had received between 0 and 3 prior chemotherapy regimens. On the study overall, not on this receptor specifically: Improved progression-free and overall survival was found to be associated with pretreatment peripheral blood TCR clonality below the median. Because of the small sample size (n ≈ 29) and the many exploratory analyses performed, the results are intended to be regarded as hypothesis-generating. Patients with durable benefit showed greater expansion of tumor-associated TCR clones in peripheral blood 3 weeks after starting treatment (n of about 22, p = 0.022).

From the cysteine through the phenylalanine, the CDR3 covers 17 amino acids. Only the CDR3 portion is preserved as DNA: 51 bases, with reading frame beginning at the first base. As to this clone: There is no known antigen for this receptor. Base quality data are lacking; no much larger clone is found one base away.

Each PCR received spiked-in synthetic TCR analog templates so that absolute template abundance could be estimated from read counts. The immunoSEQ assay was used to amplify TCRbeta CDR3 regions from genomic DNA with bias-controlled V and J gene primers. Rearranged TCRbeta segments were sequenced at approximately 20X coverage. From the authors' description of their analysis: Clustering was used to correct sequencing errors, and CDR3s were annotated against IMGT to assign V, D and J genes. Only productive TCRbeta rearrangements were used in downstream analyses, excluding out-of-frame or stop-codon sequences. To compute clonality, Shannon entropy was normalized by the log of the number of unique productive sequences and then subtracted from one. Clones differing between time points or between blood and tumor were identified by Fisher's exact test with Benjamini-Hochberg correction at adjusted p below 0.01. TCRdb limited this immuneACCESS table to in-frame rearrangements with V and J called. A share of clones is missing; checked studies link under half to unresolved V genes, and the rest is unexplained. The D gene and trimming were derived from the DNA, and the V and J assignments and clone size from that table. The sample table records approximately 48,000 clones; 75% to 85% of these occur just once. Roughly a tenth of the sample lies in the top ten.

This specimen's time point label, per the study, means: pretreatment peripheral blood. The cohort included 25 to 30 patients with locally advanced or metastatic urothelial carcinoma who were treated at Memorial Sloan Kettering on a trial protocol. Peripheral blood mononuclear cells were collected pretreatment and during treatment, with between 1 and 8 total time points obtained per patient. The Qiagen DNeasy Blood extraction kit was used to purify genomic DNA from total PBMCs and tumor samples. PBMCs were collected pretreatment and during treatment, and were isolated and stored as previously described.

The sample in question was PBMCs, obtained around atezolizumab (anti-PD-L1) treatment. This TCR came from a man in his 70s with urothelial cancer. This receptor chain uses TRBV12-1 and TRBJ2-1; the table's D call, TRBD2, has no DNA check behind it. TRBV12-1 is termed a pseudogene. The sequence in DNA is TGTGCCAGCAGCTTTACTAGCGGGAGGGGCCCCTACAATGAGCAGTTCTTC. This sequence encodes CASSFTSGRGPYNEQFF.